The TCR beta chain under discussion was sequenced for a study of control samples from healthy donors and cancer patients. Germline V lookup: CDR1 SGHNT, CDR2 YYREEE (reference sequence). The CDR3 loop spans 16 amino acids. V was trimmed by 0 bases and J by 9 bases, leaving 19 bases between them. Repertoires were generated with immunoSEQ multiplex PCR, while TCRdb's copy carries only in-frame clones and drops some. The sample yields about 120,000 clones, roughly 89% seen once. The clonotype comes from a man aged 18 to 30 in good health. What was sequenced was blood. The gene calls are TRBV5-4 and TRBJ2-1; D may be TRBD2 (6 bases). The CDR3 loop reads CASSLGVGTLGGEQFF. The CDR3 DNA reads TGTGCCAGCAGCTTGGGGGTAGGGACCCTCGGGGGTGAGCAGTTCTTC.